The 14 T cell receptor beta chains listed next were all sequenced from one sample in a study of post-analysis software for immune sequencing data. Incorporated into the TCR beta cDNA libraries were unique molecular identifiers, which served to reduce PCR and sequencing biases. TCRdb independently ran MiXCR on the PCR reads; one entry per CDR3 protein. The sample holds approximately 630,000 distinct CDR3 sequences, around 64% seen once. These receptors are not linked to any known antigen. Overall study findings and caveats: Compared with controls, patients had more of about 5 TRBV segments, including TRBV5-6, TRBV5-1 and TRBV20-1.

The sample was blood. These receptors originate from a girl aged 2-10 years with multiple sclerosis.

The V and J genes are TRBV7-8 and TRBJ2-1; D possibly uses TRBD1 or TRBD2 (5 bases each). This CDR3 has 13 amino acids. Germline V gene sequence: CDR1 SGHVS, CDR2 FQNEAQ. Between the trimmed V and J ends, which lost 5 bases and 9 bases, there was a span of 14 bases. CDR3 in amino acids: CASSTDRGGEQFF. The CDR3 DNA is TGTGCCAGCAGCACCGACCGGGGCGGTGAGCAGTTCTTC.

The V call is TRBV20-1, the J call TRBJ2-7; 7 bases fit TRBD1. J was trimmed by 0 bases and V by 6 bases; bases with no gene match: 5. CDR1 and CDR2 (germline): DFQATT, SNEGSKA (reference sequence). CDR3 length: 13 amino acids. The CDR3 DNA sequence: TGCAGTGCCAAGGGACAGAGCTCCTACGAGCAGTACTTC. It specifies CSAKGQSSYEQYF.

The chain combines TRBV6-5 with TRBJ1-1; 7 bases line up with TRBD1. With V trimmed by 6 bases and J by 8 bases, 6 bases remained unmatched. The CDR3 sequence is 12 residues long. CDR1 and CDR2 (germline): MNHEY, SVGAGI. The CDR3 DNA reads TGTGCCAGCAGGATGGCGGGACAGGAAGCTTTCTTT. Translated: CASRMAGQEAFF.

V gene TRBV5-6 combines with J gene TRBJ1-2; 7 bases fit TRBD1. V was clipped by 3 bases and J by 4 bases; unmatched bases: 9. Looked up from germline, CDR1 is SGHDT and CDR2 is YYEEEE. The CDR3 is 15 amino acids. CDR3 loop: CASSWMTGKLYGYTF. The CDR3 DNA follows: TGTGCCAGCAGCTGGATGACAGGGAAGCTCTATGGCTACACCTTC.

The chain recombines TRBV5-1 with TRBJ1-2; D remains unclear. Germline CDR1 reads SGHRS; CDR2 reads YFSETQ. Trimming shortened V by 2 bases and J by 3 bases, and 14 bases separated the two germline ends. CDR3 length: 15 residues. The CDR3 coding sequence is TGCGCCAGCAGCTTTGGCCGGCCAAGCGACTATGGCTACACCTTC. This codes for CASSFGRPSDYGYTF. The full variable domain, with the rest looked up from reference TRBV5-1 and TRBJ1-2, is KAGVTQTPRYLIKTRGQQVTLSCSPISGHRSVSWYQQTPGQGLQFLFEYFSETQRNKGNFPGRFSGRQFSNSRSEMNVSTLELGDSALYLCASSFGRPSDYGYTFGSGTRLTVV.

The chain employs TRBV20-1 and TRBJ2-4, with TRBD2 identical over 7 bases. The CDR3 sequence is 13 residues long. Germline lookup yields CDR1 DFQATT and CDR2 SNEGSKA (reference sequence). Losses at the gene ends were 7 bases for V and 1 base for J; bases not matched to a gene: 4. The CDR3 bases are TGCAGTGGATCCGGGGGGGCCAAAAACATTCAGTACTTC. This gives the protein CSGSGGAKNIQYF.

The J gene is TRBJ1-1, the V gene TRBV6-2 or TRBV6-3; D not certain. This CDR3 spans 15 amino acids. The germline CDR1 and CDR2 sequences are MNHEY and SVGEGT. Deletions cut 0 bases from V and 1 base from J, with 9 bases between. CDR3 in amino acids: CASSYSSVANTEAFF. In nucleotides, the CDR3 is TGTGCCAGCAGTTACTCGAGCGTGGCGAACACTGAAGCTTTCTTT.

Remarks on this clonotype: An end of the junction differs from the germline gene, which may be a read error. CDR3 DNA: TGCAGCGTCCGACTAGCGGGAGAGTACAGTGAGCAGTTCTTC. Protein: CSVRLAGEYSEQFF. The rearrangement joins TRBV29-1 to TRBJ2-1; TRBD2 matches at 12 bases. Germline V lookup: CDR1 SQVTM, CDR2 ANQGSEA. CDR3 length equals 14 residues.

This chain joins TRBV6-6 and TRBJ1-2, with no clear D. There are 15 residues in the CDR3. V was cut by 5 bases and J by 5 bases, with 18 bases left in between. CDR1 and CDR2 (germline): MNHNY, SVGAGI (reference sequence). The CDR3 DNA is TGTGCCAGCAGTGACCCGTCAGGCGGAGAGTATGGCTACACCTTC. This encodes CASSDPSGGEYGYTF.

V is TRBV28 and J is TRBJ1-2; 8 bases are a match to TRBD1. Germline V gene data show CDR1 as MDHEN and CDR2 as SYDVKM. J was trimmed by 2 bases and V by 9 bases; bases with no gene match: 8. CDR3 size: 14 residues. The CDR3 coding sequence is TGTGCCAGTACAGGGGGTCCCAGGAACTATGGCTACACCTTC. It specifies CASTGGPRNYGYTF.

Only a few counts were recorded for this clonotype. The CDR3 is CASSLLLVGLAGDTQYF. Here the CDR3 DNA reads TGTGCCAGCAGCTTACTTCTTGTGGGACTAGCGGGAGATACGCAGTATTTT. The chain links TRBV7-2 to TRBJ2-3; TRBD2 agrees at 12 bases. CDR1 is SGHTA and CDR2 is FQGNSA in the germline V gene. CDR3 size: 17 residues. Germline trimming cut 2 bases from V and 5 bases from J; bases unmatched to any gene: 8.

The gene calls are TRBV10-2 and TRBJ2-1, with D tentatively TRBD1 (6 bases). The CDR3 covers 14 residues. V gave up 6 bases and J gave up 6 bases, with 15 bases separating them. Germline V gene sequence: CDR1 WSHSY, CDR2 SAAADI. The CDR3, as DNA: TGCGCCAGCAGGGTTCAGGGGTTTGGCAATGAGCAGTTCTTC. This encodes CASRVQGFGNEQFF.

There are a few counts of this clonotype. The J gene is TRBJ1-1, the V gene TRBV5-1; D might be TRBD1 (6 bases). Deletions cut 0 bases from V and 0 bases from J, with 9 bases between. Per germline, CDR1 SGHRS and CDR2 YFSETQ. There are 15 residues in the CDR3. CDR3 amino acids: CASSLERTVNTEAFF. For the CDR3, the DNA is TGCGCCAGCAGCTTGGAGAGGACAGTGAACACTGAAGCTTTCTTT. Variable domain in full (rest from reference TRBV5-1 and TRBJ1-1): KAGVTQTPRYLIKTRGQQVTLSCSPISGHRSVSWYQQTPGQGLQFLFEYFSETQRNKGNFPGRFSGRQFSNSRSEMNVSTLELGDSALYLCASSLERTVNTEAFFGQGTRLTVV.

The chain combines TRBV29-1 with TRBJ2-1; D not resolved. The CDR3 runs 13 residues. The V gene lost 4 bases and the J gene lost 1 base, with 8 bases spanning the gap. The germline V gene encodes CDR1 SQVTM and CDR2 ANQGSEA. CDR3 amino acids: CSVAWGSYNEQFF. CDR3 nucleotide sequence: TGCAGCGTTGCTTGGGGTTCCTACAATGAGCAGTTCTTC.